Below, 25 T cell receptor beta chains from the same sample are listed, as sequenced in a study of T cells expressing NK-cell markers. With the 5' RACE reads reprocessed, TCRdb shows one record per CDR3 protein and no DNA. The sample spans roughly 180,000 distinct CDR3 sequences; the ten largest clones claim roughly 20%. Source material: blood T cells: a sorted CD56 or NKG2C T cell subset, CD4+ or CD8+ T cells, or bulk PBMC T cells (not recorded which). Every receptor here comes from a woman aged 18-69 years in good health.

This CDR3 reads CASSLVSRSSYEQYF. The chain carries TRBV6-1 and TRBJ2-7. The CDR3 runs 15 residues. Per germline, CDR1 MNHNS and CDR2 SASEGT.

This sequence joins TRBV5-1 and TRBJ2-2; TCRdb proposes TRBD1, but this gene call is untestable without DNA. The CDR3 runs to 16 residues. Germline lookup yields CDR1 SGHRS and CDR2 YFSETQ. This CDR3 is CASSPLSMGGPEELFF.

The chain has TRBV15 and TRBJ2-5; the D call of TRBD1 rests on TCRdb alone, since no DNA is present to check it. This CDR3 region has 16 residues. Germline V lookup: CDR1 LNHNV, CDR2 YYDKDF (reference sequence). CDR3 region: CATSREDRRLKETQYF.

The rearrangement uses TRBV7-8 and TRBJ1-6; TCRdb returns TRBD1, unconfirmable since there is no DNA. The CDR3 covers 20 residues. Germline V CDR1 and CDR2: SGHVS, FQNEAQ. The CDR3 spells CASSERRGGPRSSYNSPLHF.

This sequence joins TRBV11-3 and TRBJ2-1; the TRBD2 assignment by TCRdb is unverifiable without DNA. Germline CDR1 SGHNT, CDR2 YENEEA. The CDR3 spans 15 residues. The CDR3 sequence is CASSGLAGAYNEQFF.

The CDR3 here is CASSQDVLNGYTF. The chain combines TRBV4-1 with TRBJ1-2. The CDR3 runs to 13 residues. Germline V gene data show CDR1 as MGHRA and CDR2 as YSYEKL.

The rearrangement uses TRBV5-4 and TRBJ2-1; TCRdb lists TRBD2, though no DNA is available to test this call. The CDR3 sequence is 15 residues long. Per germline, CDR1 SGHNT and CDR2 YYREEE (reference sequence). Here the CDR3 reads CASRGWRWENNEQFF.

The V gene is TRBV20-1, the J gene TRBJ2-1. The germline CDR1 and CDR2 sequences are DFQATT and SNEGSKA (reference sequence). The CDR3 runs 15 residues. CDR3 residues: CSARDPGLAYNEQFF.

The chain is built from TRBV9 and TRBJ2-7; no DNA is available, so the TRBD1 call from TCRdb remains unchecked. Germline lookup yields CDR1 SGDLS and CDR2 YYNGEE. The CDR3 contains 14 residues. CDR3 loop: CASSTGQGSYEQYF.

V is TRBV10-2 and J is TRBJ1-4. CDR1 is WSHSY and CDR2 is SAAADI in the germline V gene. The CDR3 contains 15 residues. This CDR3 is CASNREGTTNEKLFF.

The V gene is TRBV5-1, the J gene TRBJ2-2. This CDR3 is 15 amino acids long. Germline assignment: CDR1 SGHRS and CDR2 YFSETQ. The CDR3 protein is CASSPVASGNGELFF.

V is TRBV7-9 and J is TRBJ2-3. CDR3 length: 15 residues. The germline gives CDR1 SEHNR, CDR2 FQNEAQ (reference sequence). The CDR3 sequence: CASSLWQIRADTQYF. Based on the CDR3 plus reference TRBV7-9 and TRBJ2-3, the full variable domain is DTGVSQNPRHKITKRGQNVTFRCDPISEHNRLYWYRQTLGQGPEFLTYFQNEAQLEKSRLLSDRFSAERPKGSFSTLEIQRTEQGDSAMYLCASSLWQIRADTQYFGPGTRLTVL.

The chain recombines TRBV5-6 with TRBJ1-6; TCRdb calls TRBD1, which cannot be checked without DNA. The CDR3 is 14 residues long. Germline V CDR1 and CDR2: SGHDT, YYEEEE. CDR3 protein: CASCRWGRNSPLHF.

The chain uses TRBV6-1 and TRBJ1-4; TCRdb returns TRBD1, unconfirmable since there is no DNA. This CDR3 comprises 14 residues. Germline CDR1 is MNHNS and CDR2 is SASEGT. This CDR3 is CASRGQASNEKLFF.

The chain recombines TRBV5-5 with TRBJ2-3; TCRdb proposes TRBD2, but this gene call is untestable without DNA. The CDR3 is 14 amino acids. Germline CDR1 SGHKS, CDR2 YYEKEE (reference sequence). The CDR3 loop is CASSSGGPTDTQYF.

This rearrangement joins TRBV20-1 to TRBJ2-1. This CDR3 comprises 14 residues. The V gene's germline CDR1 is DFQATT and CDR2 SNEGSKA (reference sequence). The CDR3 protein is CSAPTLSSYNEQFF.

The J gene is TRBJ2-3, the V gene TRBV20-1; TCRdb's D gene call, TRBD2, goes unchecked for lack of DNA. Germline loops: CDR1 DFQATT, CDR2 SNEGSKA (reference sequence). The CDR3 loop spans 14 amino acids. CDR3 loop: CSARAPLGLDTQYF.

The chain links TRBV5-1 to TRBJ1-3. CDR1 is SGHRS, CDR2 YFSETQ, per germline. CDR3 length equals 12 residues. CDR3 sequence: CASGEPGNTIYF.

The chain recombines TRBV20-1 with TRBJ2-2; the D call from TCRdb, TRBD1, cannot be confirmed without DNA. Germline CDR1 and CDR2: DFQATT and SNEGSKA (reference sequence). This CDR3 is built from 16 residues. CDR3 sequence reads: CSARDLSRGGTGELFF.

The rearrangement links TRBV19 to TRBJ1-1; lacking DNA, the TRBD1 call made by TCRdb goes unchecked. CDR3 length: 12 residues. CDR1 is LNHDA and CDR2 is SQIVND in the germline V gene (reference sequence). CDR3: CATNTGWSEAFF.

The V gene is TRBV4-1, the J gene TRBJ1-2; TCRdb names TRBD1, which stays unverified in the absence of DNA. Germline V lookup: CDR1 MGHRA, CDR2 YSYEKL. CDR3 length: 14 residues. This CDR3 is CASSPRRDSYGYTF.

The V and J genes are TRBV5-5 and TRBJ2-1; TCRdb's assignment of TRBD2 cannot be checked, as there is no DNA. The CDR3 loop spans 15 amino acids. CDR1 is SGHKS and CDR2 is YYEKEE in the germline V gene (reference sequence). CDR3 amino acids: CASSSDGLNYNEQFF.

The chain has TRBV29-1 and TRBJ1-5; absent DNA, TCRdb's TRBD1 call cannot be checked. Germline CDR1 and CDR2: SQVTM and ANQGSEA. This CDR3 is 13 amino acids long. Here the CDR3 reads CSVVDGGSQPQHF.

The rearrangement uses TRBV5-1 and TRBJ2-3. CDR1 SGHRS and CDR2 YFSETQ come from the germline V gene. CDR3 length equals 14 residues. Here the CDR3 reads CASSLGADIDTQYF.

The rearrangement uses TRBV6-5 and TRBJ2-5; TCRdb calls TRBD2, which cannot be checked without DNA. The CDR3 is 15 residues long. Per the germline V gene, CDR1 is MNHEY and CDR2 is SVGAGI. CDR3 residues: CASSYTSALQETQYF.